Detailed here is one T cell receptor beta chain. The antigen remains undetermined. Some clones are missing from TCRdb's copy, which holds only in-frame ones; the method was immunoSEQ multiplex PCR. The sample has under 75,000 clones, 92% seen once. These data are taken from a study of OX40 agonist ivuxolimab in advanced cancers. At the level of the study: Patients in the trial were receiving intravenous ivuxolimab every 2 weeks, at doses of 0.01 to 10 mg/kg. The study reported partial responses in three patients: one hepatocellular carcinoma, two cutaneous melanoma. Findings and caveats of the study: There was clonal expansion of CD4+ and CD8+ blood T cells by week 6 at 0.1 to 3.0 mg/kg.

Per the germline V gene, CDR1 is ENHRY and CDR2 is SYGVKD. This CDR3 region has 12 residues. J gave up 7 bases and V 6 bases, and 2 bases lay outside the gene matches. The chain has TRBV10-3 and TRBJ2-2; 7 bases match TRBD1. The material was CD4+ or CD8+ T cells sorted from blood, obtained in a trial of the OX40 agonist ivuxolimab. This receptor was obtained from an adult with an advanced solid tumor such as melanoma, head and neck, liver or kidney cancer. The CDR3 loop is CAIRQGSGELFF. The CDR3 DNA follows: TGTGCCATCAGACAGGGGAGCGGGGAGCTGTTTTTT.